This TCR beta chain derives from a study of Ad26.COV2.S vaccination and SARS-CoV-2 variants. Described treatment: roughly 20 received Ad26.COV2.S at low or high dose, single or two shots; about 5 received placebo; per-sample allocation not given. The samples were gathered on day 63 after the first injection of vaccine or placebo. Produced via immunoSEQ multiplex PCR; TCRdb's table is partial and in-frame only. Found here are fewer than 300,000 clones, 70% to 90% of them singletons; the top ten hold about 3.1%. The CDR3 sequence is 13 residues long. Germline CDR1 ENHRY, CDR2 SYGVKD. Trimming removed 6 bases from V and 2 bases from J, with 10 bases in between.

The receptor was derived from a person between 18 and 65 years old who received the Ad26.COV2.S COVID-19 vaccine or a placebo. The rearrangement links TRBV10-3 to TRBJ1-2, with D maybe TRBD1 (5 bases). The specimen comprised peripheral blood, sampled in a trial of Ad26.COV2.S vaccine versus placebo. CDR3 DNA: TGTGCCATCAGGAGGGACCGCAACTATGGCTACACCTTC. Translating it yields CAIRRDRNYGYTF.